A selection of T cell receptor beta chains follows, all from one sample in a study of blood T cells in healthy people across ages. TCRdb independently ran MiXCR on the 5' RACE reads; one entry per CDR3 protein. Among hundreds of thousands of distinct CDR3 sequences, 49% were seen once, and the ten largest hold around a third. Sequencing input: blood. The receptor source for this set is a woman aged 60 to 75 in good health. Both conserved end residues are part of each CDR3. The D gene is left open where the match is weak. The size entry is marked missing in some rows and otherwise reads once, few, many or a size class.

J gene	CDR3 length	V gene	D gene	clone size	CDR3 DNA	CDR3 protein
TRBJ1-1	11	TRBV11-2	.	once	TGTGCCAGCAGCTTTCAGAGCGGAGCTTTCTTT	CASSFQSGAFF
TRBJ2-1	15	TRBV4-2	TRBD1	.	TGTGCCAGCAGCCAAGAAGGTCCGTTCCCAGGGGGGCAGTTCTTC	CASSQEGPFPGGQFF
TRBJ2-3	15	TRBV5-5	.	.	TGTGCCAGCAGCTTGACGGGATCTGCCGCAGATACGCAGTATTTT	CASSLTGSAADTQYF
TRBJ2-7	14	TRBV10-3	TRBD1	few	TGTGCCATCAGTCCAGCGGACAGGGGCTACGAGCAGTACTTC	CAISPADRGYEQYF
TRBJ2-1	12	TRBV29-1	TRBD1	.	TGCAGCGCTAGACAGGGTGGGAATGAGCAGTTCTTC	CSARQGGNEQFF
TRBJ2-7	14	TRBV2	.	once	TGTGCCAGCAGTGGAGCCCCGGGACGATACGGGCAGTACTTC	CASSGAPGRYGQYF
TRBJ1-5	15	TRBV28	.	.	TGTGCCAGCAGTTTCCTAGACATACACAATCAGCCCCAGCATTTT	CASSFLDIHNQPQHF
TRBJ2-1	17	TRBV2	TRBD2	few	TGTGCCAGCAGCGGGACTAGCGGGAGGGCTTACGGCAATGAGCAGTTCTTC	CASSGTSGRAYGNEQFF
TRBJ2-1	17	TRBV4-2	.	.	TGTGCCAGCAGCCAAGACGGGGCCTTGAATTCCTACAATGAGCAGTTCTTC	CASSQDGALNSYNEQFF
TRBJ1-2	12	TRBV27	TRBD1	.	TGTGCCAGCAGGGACAGGGGTTATGGCTACACCTTC	CASRDRGYGYTF
TRBJ2-5	15	TRBV5-1	TRBD2	.	TGCGCCAGCAGCTTGGTCCTAGCGGCGGGGGGGGAGCAGTACTTC	CASSLVLAAGGEQYF
TRBJ2-1	16	TRBV20-1	TRBD2	few	TGCAGTGCTAAGAGCCTCTCTAGCGGGGGCTACAATGAGCAGTTCTTC	CSAKSLSSGGYNEQFF
TRBJ2-7	14	TRBV2	.	few	TGTGCCAGCACCGAGGGTGGCAGATACTACGAGCAGTACTTC	CASTEGGRYYEQYF
TRBJ2-7	14	TRBV20-1	TRBD2	few	TGCAGTGCTAGTTCCGGGGGGGGTAGCGACGAGCAGTACTTC	CSASSGGGSDEQYF